The following is a T cell receptor (beta chain) sequence with its context. What it binds is not known. This record belongs to a study of cytomegalovirus exposure and HLA in healthy donors. Study-wide results and caveats: As a later analysis revealed, the rate of TCR association differed by HLA locus, with DRB1 most and HLA-C fewest. V- and J-gene trimming in TCR beta was tied to a missense DCLRE1C variant by an analysis performed later.

13 Jbeta primers and 60 Vbeta primers were used for the PCR. Measured with immunoSEQ multiplex PCR; TCRdb has only the in-frame clones, and not every one. This table lists more than 100,000 clones. The CDR3 runs to 14 residues. V was pared by 6 bases and J by 7 bases, with 13 bases between. Germline V gene data show CDR1 as KGHSH and CDR2 as LQKENI. The sequenced sample was PBMCs. This sequence was found in a man aged 18 to 29 in good health and CMV-seronegative. V usage is TRBV18 and J usage is TRBJ1-6; no definite D call. DNA of the CDR3: TGTGCCAGCTCGGAGGAGGTCTGGAATTCACCCCTCCACTTT. This translates into CASSEEVWNSPLHF.